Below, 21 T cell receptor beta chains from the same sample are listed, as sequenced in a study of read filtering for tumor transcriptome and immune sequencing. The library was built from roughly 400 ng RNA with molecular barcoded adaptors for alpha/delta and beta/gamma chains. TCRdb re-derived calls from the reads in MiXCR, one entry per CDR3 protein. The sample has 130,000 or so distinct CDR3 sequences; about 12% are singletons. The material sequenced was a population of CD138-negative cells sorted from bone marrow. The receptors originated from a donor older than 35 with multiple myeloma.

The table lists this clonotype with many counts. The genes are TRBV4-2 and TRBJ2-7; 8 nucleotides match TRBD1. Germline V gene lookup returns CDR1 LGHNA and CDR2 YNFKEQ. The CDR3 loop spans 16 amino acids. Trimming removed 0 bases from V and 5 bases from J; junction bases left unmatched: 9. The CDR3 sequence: CASSQDLGTGRHEQYF. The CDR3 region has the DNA TGTGCCAGCAGCCAAGATCTCGGGACAGGAAGGCACGAGCAGTACTTC.

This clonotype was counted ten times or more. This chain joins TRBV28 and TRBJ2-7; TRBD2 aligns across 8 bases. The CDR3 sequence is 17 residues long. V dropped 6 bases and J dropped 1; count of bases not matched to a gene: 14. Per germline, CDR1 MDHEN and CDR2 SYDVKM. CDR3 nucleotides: TGTGCCAGCAGACAGAACGCCGGGACTAGACTTTCCTACGAGCAGTACTTC. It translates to CASRQNAGTRLSYEQYF.

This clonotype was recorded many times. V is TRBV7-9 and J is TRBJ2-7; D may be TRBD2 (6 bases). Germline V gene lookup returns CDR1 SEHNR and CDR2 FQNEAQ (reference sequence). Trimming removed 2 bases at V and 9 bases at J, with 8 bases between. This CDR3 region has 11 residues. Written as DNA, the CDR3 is TGTGCCAGCAGCTTATCGGAGGGGCAGTACTTC. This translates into CASSLSEGQYF.

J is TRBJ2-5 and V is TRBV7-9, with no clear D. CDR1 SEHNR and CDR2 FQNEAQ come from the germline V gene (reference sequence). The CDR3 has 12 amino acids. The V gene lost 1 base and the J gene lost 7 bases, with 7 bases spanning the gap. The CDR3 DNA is TGTGCCAGCAGCTTAGGAATGGGGACCCAGTACTTC. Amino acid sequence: CASSLGMGTQYF.

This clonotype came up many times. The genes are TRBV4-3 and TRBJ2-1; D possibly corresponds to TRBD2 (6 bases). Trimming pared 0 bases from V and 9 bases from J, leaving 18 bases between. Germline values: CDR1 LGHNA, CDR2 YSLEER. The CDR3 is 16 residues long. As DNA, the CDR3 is TGCGCCAGCAGCCAAGATGGAGGGGCTGGGCTGGGTGAGCAGTTCTTC. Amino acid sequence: CASSQDGGAGLGEQFF.

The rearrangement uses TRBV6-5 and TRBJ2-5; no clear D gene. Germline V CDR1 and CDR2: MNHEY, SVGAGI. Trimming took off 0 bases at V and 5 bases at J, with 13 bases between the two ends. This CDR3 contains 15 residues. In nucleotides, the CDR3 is TGTGCCAGCAGTTACTCGATTAGCATCGGGGAGACCCAGTACTTC. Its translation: CASSYSISIGETQYF.

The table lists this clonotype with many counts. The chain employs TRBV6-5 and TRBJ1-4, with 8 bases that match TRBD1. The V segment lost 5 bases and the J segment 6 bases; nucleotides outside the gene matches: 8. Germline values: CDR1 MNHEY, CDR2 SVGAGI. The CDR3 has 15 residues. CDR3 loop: CASSGSGTGDEKLFF. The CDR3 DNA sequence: TGTGCCAGCAGTGGGTCTGGGACAGGTGATGAAAAACTGTTTTTT.

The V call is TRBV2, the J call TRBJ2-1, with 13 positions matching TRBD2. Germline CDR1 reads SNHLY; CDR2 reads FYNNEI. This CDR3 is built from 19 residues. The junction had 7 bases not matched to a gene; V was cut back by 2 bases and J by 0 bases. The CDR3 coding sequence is TGTGCCAGCAGTGAATGGGGACTAGCGGGAACCCCCTCCTACAATGAGCAGTTCTTC. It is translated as CASSEWGLAGTPSYNEQFF.

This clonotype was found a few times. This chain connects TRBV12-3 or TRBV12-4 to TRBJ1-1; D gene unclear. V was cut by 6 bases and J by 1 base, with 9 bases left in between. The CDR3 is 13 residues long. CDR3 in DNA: TGTGCCAGCAGGGTCAGTGCGAACACTGAAGCTTTCTTT. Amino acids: CASRVSANTEAFF.

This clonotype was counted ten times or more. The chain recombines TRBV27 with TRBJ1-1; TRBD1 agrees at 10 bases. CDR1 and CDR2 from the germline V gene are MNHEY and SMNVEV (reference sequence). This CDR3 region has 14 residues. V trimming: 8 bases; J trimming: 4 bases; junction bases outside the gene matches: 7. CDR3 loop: CASARTGGVTEAFF. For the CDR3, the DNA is TGTGCCAGCGCCCGGACAGGGGGTGTCACTGAAGCTTTCTTT.

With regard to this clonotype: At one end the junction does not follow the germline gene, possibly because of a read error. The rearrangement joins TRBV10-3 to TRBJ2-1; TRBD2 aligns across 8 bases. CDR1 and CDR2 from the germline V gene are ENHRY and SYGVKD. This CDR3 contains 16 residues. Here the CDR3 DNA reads TGTGCCATCCATAAGGGAGCGGGGGCGGTTTACAAGGAGCAGTTCTTC. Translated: CAIHKGAGAVYKEQFF.

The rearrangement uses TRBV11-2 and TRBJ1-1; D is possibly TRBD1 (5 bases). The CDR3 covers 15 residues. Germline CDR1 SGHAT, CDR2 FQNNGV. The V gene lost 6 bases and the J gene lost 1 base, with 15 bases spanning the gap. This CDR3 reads CASRAGGSQNTEAFF. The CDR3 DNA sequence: TGTGCCAGCAGGGCGGGGGGGTCCCAGAACACTGAAGCTTTCTTT.

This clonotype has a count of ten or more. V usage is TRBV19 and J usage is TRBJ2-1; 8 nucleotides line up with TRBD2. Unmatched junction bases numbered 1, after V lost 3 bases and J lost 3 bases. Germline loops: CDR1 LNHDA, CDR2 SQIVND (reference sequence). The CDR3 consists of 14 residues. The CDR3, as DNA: TGTGCCAGTAGTATTACTAGCGGCTACAATGAGCAGTTCTTC. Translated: CASSITSGYNEQFF.

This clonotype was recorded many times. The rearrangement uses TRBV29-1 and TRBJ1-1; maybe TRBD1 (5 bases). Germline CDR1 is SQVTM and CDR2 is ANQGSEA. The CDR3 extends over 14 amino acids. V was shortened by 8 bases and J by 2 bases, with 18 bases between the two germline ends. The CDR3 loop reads CSLRLGERNTEAFF. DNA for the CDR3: TGCAGCCTACGATTAGGGGAACGAAACACTGAAGCTTTCTTT.

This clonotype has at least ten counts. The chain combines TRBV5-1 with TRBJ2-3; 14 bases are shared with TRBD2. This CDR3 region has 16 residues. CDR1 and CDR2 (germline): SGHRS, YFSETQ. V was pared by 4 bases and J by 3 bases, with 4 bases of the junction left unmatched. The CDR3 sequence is CASSLGTSGRTDTQYF. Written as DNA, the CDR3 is TGCGCCAGCAGCCTCGGGACTAGCGGGAGAACAGATACGCAGTATTTT.

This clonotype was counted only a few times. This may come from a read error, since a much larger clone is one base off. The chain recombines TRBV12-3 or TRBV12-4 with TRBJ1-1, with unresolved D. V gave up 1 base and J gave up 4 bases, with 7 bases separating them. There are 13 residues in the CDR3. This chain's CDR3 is CASSLGMSTEAFF. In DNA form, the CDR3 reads TGTGCCAGCAGTTTAGGAATGAGCACTGAAGCTTTCTTT.

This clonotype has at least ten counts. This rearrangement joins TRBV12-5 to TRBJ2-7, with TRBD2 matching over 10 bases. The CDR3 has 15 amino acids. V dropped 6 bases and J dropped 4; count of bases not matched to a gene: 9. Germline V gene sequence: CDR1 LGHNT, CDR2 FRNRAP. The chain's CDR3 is CASGTQREGKYEQYF. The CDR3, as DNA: TGTGCTAGTGGAACCCAGCGGGAGGGAAAGTACGAGCAGTACTTC.

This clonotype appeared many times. The DNA of the CDR3 is TGCAGCGCCGCGGGTGCGGCTAGCGGGAGATTATATGAGCAGTTCTTC. This gives the protein CSAAGAASGRLYEQFF. This rearrangement joins TRBV29-1 to TRBJ2-1; 10 positions match TRBD2. The CDR3 runs to 16 residues. With 7 bases clipped from V and 8 bases from J, the junction kept 17 bases outside the gene matches. In germline, CDR1 is SQVTM, CDR2 ANQGSEA.

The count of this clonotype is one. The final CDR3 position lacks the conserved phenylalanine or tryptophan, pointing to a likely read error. The CDR3 DNA reads TGTGCCAGCAGTCCCCTGTACCTATCTGGGCCCAAGGCCGGGGAGCTGTTTCTT. Its protein product is CASSPLYLSGPKAGELFL. The gene calls are TRBV27 and TRBJ2-2; D is uncertain. Per the germline V gene, CDR1 is MNHEY and CDR2 is SMNVEV (reference sequence). The CDR3 contains 18 residues. The V end was cut by 5 bases, the J end by 6 bases, with 25 bases between.

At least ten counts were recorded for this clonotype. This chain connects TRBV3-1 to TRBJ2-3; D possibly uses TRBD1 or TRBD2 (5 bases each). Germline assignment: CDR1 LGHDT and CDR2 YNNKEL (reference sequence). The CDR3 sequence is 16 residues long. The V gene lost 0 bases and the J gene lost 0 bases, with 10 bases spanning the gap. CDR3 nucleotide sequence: TGTGCCAGCAGCCAAGAGGGGACGCACAGCACAGATACGCAGTATTTT. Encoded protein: CASSQEGTHSTDTQYF.

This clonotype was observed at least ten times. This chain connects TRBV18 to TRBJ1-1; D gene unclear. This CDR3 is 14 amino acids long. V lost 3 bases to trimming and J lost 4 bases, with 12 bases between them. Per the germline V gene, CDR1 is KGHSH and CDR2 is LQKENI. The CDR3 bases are TGTGCCAGCTCACCCAAAATTGATGGCACTGAAGCTTTCTTT. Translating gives CASSPKIDGTEAFF.